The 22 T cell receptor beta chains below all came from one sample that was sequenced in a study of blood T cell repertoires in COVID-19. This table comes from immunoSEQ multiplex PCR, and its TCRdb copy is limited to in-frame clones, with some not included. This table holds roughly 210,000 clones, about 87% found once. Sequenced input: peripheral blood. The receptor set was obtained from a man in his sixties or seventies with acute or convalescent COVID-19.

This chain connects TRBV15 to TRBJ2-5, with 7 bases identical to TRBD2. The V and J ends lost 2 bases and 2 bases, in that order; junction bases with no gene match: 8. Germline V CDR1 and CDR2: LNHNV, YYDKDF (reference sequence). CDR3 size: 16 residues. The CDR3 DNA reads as TGTGCCACCAGCAGATCGGCGGGAGTAGGGCAAGAGACCCAGTACTTC. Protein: CATSRSAGVGQETQYF.

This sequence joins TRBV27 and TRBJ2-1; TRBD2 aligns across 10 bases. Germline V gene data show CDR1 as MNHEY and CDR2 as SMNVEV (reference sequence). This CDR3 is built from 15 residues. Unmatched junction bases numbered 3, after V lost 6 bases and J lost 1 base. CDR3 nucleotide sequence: TGTGCCAGCAGAGGTAGCGGGAGGTCCTACAATGAGCAGTTCTTC. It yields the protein CASRGSGRSYNEQFF.

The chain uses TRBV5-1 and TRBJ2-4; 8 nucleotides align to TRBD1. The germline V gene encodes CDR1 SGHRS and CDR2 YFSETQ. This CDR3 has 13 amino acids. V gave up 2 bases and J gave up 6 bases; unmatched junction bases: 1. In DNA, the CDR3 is TGCGCCAGCAGCTTTGGGACAGGAAACATTCAGTACTTC. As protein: CASSFGTGNIQYF. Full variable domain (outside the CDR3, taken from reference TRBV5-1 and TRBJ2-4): KAGVTQTPRYLIKTRGQQVTLSCSPISGHRSVSWYQQTPGQGLQFLFEYFSETQRNKGNFPGRFSGRQFSNSRSEMNVSTLELGDSALYLCASSFGTGNIQYFGAGTRLSVL.

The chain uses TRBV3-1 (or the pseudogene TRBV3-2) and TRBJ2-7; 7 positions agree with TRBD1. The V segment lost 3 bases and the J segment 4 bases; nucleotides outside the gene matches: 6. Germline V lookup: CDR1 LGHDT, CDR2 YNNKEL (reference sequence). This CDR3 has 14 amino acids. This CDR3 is CASSHPGGAYEQYF. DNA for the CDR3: TGTGCCAGCAGCCATCCAGGGGGAGCGTACGAGCAGTACTTC.

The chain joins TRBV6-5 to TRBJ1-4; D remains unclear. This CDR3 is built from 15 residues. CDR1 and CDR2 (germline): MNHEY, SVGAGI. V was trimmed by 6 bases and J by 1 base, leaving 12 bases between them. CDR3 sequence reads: CASRDTGETNEKLFF. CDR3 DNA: TGTGCCAGCAGGGATACGGGAGAAACTAATGAAAAACTGTTTTTT.

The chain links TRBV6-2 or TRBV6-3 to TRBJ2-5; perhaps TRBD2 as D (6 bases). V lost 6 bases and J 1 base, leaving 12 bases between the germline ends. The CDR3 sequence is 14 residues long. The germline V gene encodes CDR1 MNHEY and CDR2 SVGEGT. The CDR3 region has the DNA TGTGCCAGCAGCCCCGGCGGGACCCAAGAGACCCAGTACTTC. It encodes CASSPGGTQETQYF.

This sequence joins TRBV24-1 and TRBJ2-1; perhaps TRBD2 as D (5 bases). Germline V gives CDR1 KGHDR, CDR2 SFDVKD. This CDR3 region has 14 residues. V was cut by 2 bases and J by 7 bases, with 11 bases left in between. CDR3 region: CATSDSGVANEQFF. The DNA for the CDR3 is TGTGCCACCAGTGATTCCGGGGTAGCGAATGAGCAGTTCTTC.

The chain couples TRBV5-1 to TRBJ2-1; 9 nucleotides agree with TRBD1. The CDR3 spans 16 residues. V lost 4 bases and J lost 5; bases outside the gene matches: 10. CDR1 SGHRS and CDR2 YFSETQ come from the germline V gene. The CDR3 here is CASSPGTGRGNNEQFF. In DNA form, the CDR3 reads TGCGCCAGCAGCCCCGGGACAGGGAGAGGCAACAATGAGCAGTTCTTC.

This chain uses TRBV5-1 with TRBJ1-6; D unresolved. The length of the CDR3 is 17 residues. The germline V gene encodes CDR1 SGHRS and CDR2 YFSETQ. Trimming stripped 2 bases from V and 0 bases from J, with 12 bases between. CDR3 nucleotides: TGCGCCAGCAGCTTCTCCTCGGGAAGCTCCTATAATTCACCCCTCCACTTT. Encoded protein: CASSFSSGSSYNSPLHF. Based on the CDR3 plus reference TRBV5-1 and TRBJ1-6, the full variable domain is KAGVTQTPRYLIKTRGQQVTLSCSPISGHRSVSWYQQTPGQGLQFLFEYFSETQRNKGNFPGRFSGRQFSNSRSEMNVSTLELGDSALYLCASSFSSGSSYNSPLHFGNGTRLTVT.

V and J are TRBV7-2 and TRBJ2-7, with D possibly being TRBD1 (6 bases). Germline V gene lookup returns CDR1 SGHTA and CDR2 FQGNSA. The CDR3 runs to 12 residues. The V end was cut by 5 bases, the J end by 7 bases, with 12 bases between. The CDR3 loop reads CASSAYRVEQYF. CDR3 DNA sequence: TGTGCCAGCAGCGCTTACAGGGTAGAGCAGTACTTC. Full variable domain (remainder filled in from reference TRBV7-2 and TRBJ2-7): GAGVSQSPSNKVTEKGKDVELRCDPISGHTALYWYRQSLGQGLEFLIYFQGNSAPDKSGLPSDRFSAERTGGSVSTLTIQRTQQEDSAVYLCASSAYRVEQYFGPGTRLTVT.

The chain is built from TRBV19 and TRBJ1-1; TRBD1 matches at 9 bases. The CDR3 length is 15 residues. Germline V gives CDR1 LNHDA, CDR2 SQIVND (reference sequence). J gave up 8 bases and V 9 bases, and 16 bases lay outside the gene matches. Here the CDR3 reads CASPPPGTGKGEAFF. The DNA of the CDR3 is TGTGCCAGCCCCCCCCCGGGGACAGGGAAAGGAGAAGCTTTCTTT.

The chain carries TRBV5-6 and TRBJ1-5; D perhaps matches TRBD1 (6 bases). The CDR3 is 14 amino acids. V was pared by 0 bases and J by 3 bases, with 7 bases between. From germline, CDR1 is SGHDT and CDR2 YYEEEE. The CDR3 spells CASSLGDTNQPQHF. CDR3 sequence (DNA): TGTGCCAGCAGCTTGGGGGACACCAATCAGCCCCAGCATTTT.

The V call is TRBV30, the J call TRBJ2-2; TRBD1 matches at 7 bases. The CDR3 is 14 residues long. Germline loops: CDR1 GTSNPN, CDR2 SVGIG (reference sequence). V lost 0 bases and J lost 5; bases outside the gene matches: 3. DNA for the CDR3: TGTGCCTGGAGTGTACAGGGGTATACCGGGGAGCTGTTTTTT. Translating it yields CAWSVQGYTGELFF.

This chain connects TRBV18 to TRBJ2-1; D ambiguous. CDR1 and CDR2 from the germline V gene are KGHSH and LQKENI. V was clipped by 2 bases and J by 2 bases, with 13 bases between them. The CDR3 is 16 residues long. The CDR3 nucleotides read TGTGCCAGCTCACCAAACGCGGTGACGGCCTACAATGAGCAGTTCTTC. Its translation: CASSPNAVTAYNEQFF.

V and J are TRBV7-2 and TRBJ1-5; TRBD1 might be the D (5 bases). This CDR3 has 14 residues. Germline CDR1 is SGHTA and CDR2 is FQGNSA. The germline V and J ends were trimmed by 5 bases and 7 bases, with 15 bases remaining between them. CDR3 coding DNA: TGTGCCAGCAGCCCTCAGGGACTGGGCCAGCCCCAGCATTTT. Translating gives CASSPQGLGQPQHF.

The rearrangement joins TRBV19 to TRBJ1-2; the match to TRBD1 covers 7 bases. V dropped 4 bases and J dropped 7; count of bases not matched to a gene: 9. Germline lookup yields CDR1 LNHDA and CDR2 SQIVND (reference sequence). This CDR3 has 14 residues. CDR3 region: CASSTTGIARGYTF. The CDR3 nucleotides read TGTGCCAGTAGTACGACAGGGATTGCGCGTGGCTACACCTTC.

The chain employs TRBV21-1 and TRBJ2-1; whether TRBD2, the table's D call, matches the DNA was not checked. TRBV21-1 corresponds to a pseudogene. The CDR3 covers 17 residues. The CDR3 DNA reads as TGTGCCAGCAGCAAAGGTCAGCGGGAGGGACTCTACAATGAGCAGTTCTTC. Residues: CASSKGQREGLYNEQFF.

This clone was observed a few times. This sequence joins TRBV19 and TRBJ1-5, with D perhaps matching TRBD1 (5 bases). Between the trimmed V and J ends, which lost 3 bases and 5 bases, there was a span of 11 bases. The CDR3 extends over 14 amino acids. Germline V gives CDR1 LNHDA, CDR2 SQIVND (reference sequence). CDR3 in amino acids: CASSMGRGDQPQHF. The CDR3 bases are TGTGCCAGTAGTATGGGACGGGGGGATCAGCCCCAGCATTTT.

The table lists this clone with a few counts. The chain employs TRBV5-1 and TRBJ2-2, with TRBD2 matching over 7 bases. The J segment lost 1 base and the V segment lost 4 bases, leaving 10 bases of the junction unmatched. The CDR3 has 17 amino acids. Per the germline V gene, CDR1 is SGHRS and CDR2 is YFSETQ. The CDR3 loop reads CASSPVGLAENTGELFF. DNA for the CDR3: TGCGCCAGCAGCCCGGTTGGGCTAGCGGAGAACACCGGGGAGCTGTTTTTT.

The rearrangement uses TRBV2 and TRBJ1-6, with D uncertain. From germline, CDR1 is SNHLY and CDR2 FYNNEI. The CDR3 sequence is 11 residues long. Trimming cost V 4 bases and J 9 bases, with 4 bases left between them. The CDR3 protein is CASSAFSPLHF. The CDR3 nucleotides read TGTGCCAGCAGTGCTTTTTCACCCCTCCACTTT.

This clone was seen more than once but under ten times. CDR3 sequence: CASSQVGTSGRAGQTQYF. CDR3 sequence (DNA): TGTGCCAGCAGCCAAGTGGGGACTAGCGGGAGGGCGGGACAGACCCAGTACTTC. This chain connects TRBV4-2 to TRBJ2-5, with TRBD2 matching 16 bases. Per the germline V gene, CDR1 is LGHNA and CDR2 is YNFKEQ. The trim removed 1 base at V and 6 bases at J, leaving 8 bases unmatched. The CDR3 is 18 amino acids.

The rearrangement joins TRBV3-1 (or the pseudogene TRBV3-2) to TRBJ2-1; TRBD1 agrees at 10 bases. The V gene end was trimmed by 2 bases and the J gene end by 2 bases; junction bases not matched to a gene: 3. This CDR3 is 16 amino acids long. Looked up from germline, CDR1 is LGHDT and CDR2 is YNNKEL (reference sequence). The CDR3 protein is CASSQRGTGAYNEQFF. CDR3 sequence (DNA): TGTGCCAGCAGCCAAAGAGGGACAGGGGCCTACAATGAGCAGTTCTTC.